What follows are 24 T cell receptor beta chains derived from one specimen sequenced in a study of T cell responses to AZD1222 COVID-19 vaccine. Data came from immunoSEQ multiplex PCR; TCRdb stores just in-frame clones and leaves some out. The table includes fewer than 100,000 clones, around 90% detected once. Sequencing used peripheral blood, obtained 28 days after the second AZD1222 dose. These receptors were collected from an adult who received the AZD1222 COVID-19 vaccine.

This clone occurred a few times. The identical CDR3 is also encoded by other nucleotide sequences in the sample. The chain carries TRBV7-2 and TRBJ1-5; D unresolved. Germline CDR1 and CDR2: SGHTA and FQGNSA. The CDR3 covers 13 residues. V lost 1 base and J 5 bases, leaving 6 bases between the germline ends. The CDR3 sequence is CASSLVGDQPQHF. DNA of the CDR3: TGTGCCAGCAGCTTAGTTGGAGATCAGCCCCAGCATTTT.

The V call is TRBV10-3, the J call TRBJ1-4; D perhaps matches TRBD1 (6 bases). The V and J ends lost 2 bases and 3 bases respectively, with 13 bases between them. The CDR3 totals 16 residues. CDR1 and CDR2 from the germline V gene are ENHRY and SYGVKD. DNA of the CDR3: TGTGCCATCAGTGAGGGAACAGGGACCCCTAATGAAAAACTGTTTTTT. It is translated as CAISEGTGTPNEKLFF.

The V gene is TRBV7-9, the J gene TRBJ2-5; D is unresolved. This CDR3 contains 14 residues. Trimming took off 0 bases at V and 3 bases at J, with 8 bases between the two ends. CDR1 is SEHNR and CDR2 is FQNEAQ in the germline V gene (reference sequence). Here the CDR3 DNA reads TGTGCCAGCAGCTTAGCAGGGCAGAAAGAGACCCAGTACTTC. This translates into CASSLAGQKETQYF.

This clone was recorded once. The V call is TRBV18, the J call TRBJ2-6; D is ambiguous. Germline loops: CDR1 KGHSH, CDR2 LQKENI. V was shortened by 3 bases and J by 4 bases, with 7 bases between the two germline ends. The CDR3 consists of 14 residues. CDR3 residues: CASSPVAGANVLTF. The CDR3 DNA sequence: TGTGCCAGCTCACCCGTGGCCGGGGCCAACGTCCTGACTTTC. Looking up the rest from reference TRBV18 and TRBJ2-6 gives the full variable domain: NAGVMQNPRHLVRRRGQEARLRCSPMKGHSHVYWYRQLPEEGLKFMVYLQKENIIDESGMPKERFSAEFPKEGPSILRIQQVVRGDSAAYFCASSPVAGANVLTFGAGSRLTVL.

This chain links TRBV19 with TRBJ2-7; a weak D match, TRBD1 (6 bases). The CDR3 is 14 amino acids. Trimming removed 6 bases from V and 7 bases from J, with 19 bases in between. The germline V gene encodes CDR1 LNHDA and CDR2 SQIVND (reference sequence). CDR3 DNA sequence: TGTGCCAGTAGCGACAGGAGGCTTGCTGAGGAGCAGTACTTC. Encoded protein: CASSDRRLAEEQYF.

This rearrangement joins TRBV28 to TRBJ1-2, with D perhaps matching TRBD1 (5 bases). Germline CDR1 and CDR2: MDHEN and SYDVKM. The CDR3 has 15 residues. Trimming stripped 8 bases from V and 4 bases from J, with 20 bases between. The CDR3 DNA reads as TGTGCCAGCTCTAGCGGAGGGGCAACCTCCTATGGCTACACCTTC. It encodes CASSSGGATSYGYTF.

The gene calls are TRBV7-9 and TRBJ2-7; 9 nucleotides match TRBD2. J lost 5 bases, V lost 0 bases, and 5 bases had no gene match. Germline CDR1 and CDR2: SEHNR and FQNEAQ (reference sequence). The CDR3 loop spans 15 amino acids. CDR3 amino acids: CASSLAGTSLHEQYF. CDR3 nucleotide sequence: TGTGCCAGCAGCTTAGCGGGGACTAGCCTCCACGAGCAGTACTTC. Variable domain in full (rest from reference TRBV7-9 and TRBJ2-7): DTGVSQNPRHKITKRGQNVTFRCDPISEHNRLYWYRQTLGQGPEFLTYFQNEAQLEKSRLLSDRFSAERPKGSFSTLEIQRTEQGDSAMYLCASSLAGTSLHEQYFGPGTRLTVT.

This clone was picked up a small number of times. This chain joins TRBV9 and TRBJ2-7; the D gene is possibly TRBD1 (6 bases). V was cut by 0 bases and J by 5 bases, with 18 bases left in between. This CDR3 comprises 16 residues. Germline CDR1 reads SGDLS; CDR2 reads YYNGEE. The CDR3 is CASSVDLDSVPDEQYF. DNA for the CDR3: TGTGCCAGCAGCGTAGACCTGGACAGTGTCCCAGACGAGCAGTACTTC. Together with reference TRBV9 and TRBJ2-7, the CDR3 gives the full variable domain: DSGVTQTPKHLITATGQRVTLRCSPRSGDLSVYWYQQSLDQGLQFLIQYYNGEERAKGNILERFSAQQFPDLHSELNLSSLELGDSALYFCASSVDLDSVPDEQYFGPGTRLTVT.

This sequence joins TRBV7-9 and TRBJ1-2; tentative D call: TRBD1 (6 bases). CDR3 length: 13 amino acids. Deletions cut 5 bases from V and 4 bases from J, with 11 bases between. CDR1 SEHNR and CDR2 FQNEAQ come from the germline V gene (reference sequence). CDR3 sequence reads: CASSLQGTYGYTF. DNA for the CDR3: TGTGCCAGCAGCCTACAGGGAACCTATGGCTACACCTTC.

V usage is TRBV27 and J usage is TRBJ2-5; D ambiguous. CDR3 size: 14 residues. V was cut by 4 bases and J by 7 bases, with 16 bases left in between. Germline V gene lookup returns CDR1 MNHEY and CDR2 SMNVEV (reference sequence). CDR3 sequence (DNA): TGTGCCAGCAGTTCTTACAGTAACGGTGGGACCCAGTACTTC. Its protein is CASSSYSNGGTQYF.

The chain carries TRBV5-5 and TRBJ2-7; D possibly uses TRBD1 or TRBD2 (5 bases each). The germline CDR1 and CDR2 sequences are SGHKS and YYEKEE (reference sequence). The CDR3 runs 14 residues. V lost 0 bases to trimming and J lost 3 bases, with 10 bases between them. The CDR3 region has the DNA TGTGCCAGCAGCTTGGGAGGGGTGGGCTACGAGCAGTACTTC. Residues: CASSLGGVGYEQYF.

The J gene is TRBJ1-2, the V gene TRBV19; D not certain. This CDR3 has 13 residues. The germline V gene has CDR1 LNHDA and CDR2 SQIVND (reference sequence). Trimming took 2 bases from V and 2 from J, leaving 6 bases between them. The CDR3 DNA reads as TGTGCCAGTAGTATATCGGACAACTATGGCTACACCTTC. Its protein is CASSISDNYGYTF.

The chain recombines TRBV5-6 with TRBJ2-7; TRBD1 aligns across 8 bases. The CDR3 contains 15 residues. V shed 1 base, J shed 1 base, and the junction held 4 bases outside the gene matches. The germline V gene has CDR1 SGHDT and CDR2 YYEEEE. The CDR3 bases are TGTGCCAGCAGCTTGATACAGGGGGTGTCCTACGAGCAGTACTTC. Translated: CASSLIQGVSYEQYF.

The J gene is TRBJ2-2, the V gene TRBV7-3; D is undetermined. The germline V gene encodes CDR1 SGHTA and CDR2 FQGTGA. With 5 bases removed from V and 5 bases from J, the gap between germline ends came to 6 bases. This CDR3 spans 12 amino acids. CDR3 in DNA: TGTGCCAGCAGCGAAAGGACCGGGGAGCTGTTTTTT. Translated, it gives CASSERTGELFF. The whole variable domain, remainder taken from reference TRBV7-3 and TRBJ2-2, is GAGVSQTPSNKVTEKGKYVELRCDPISGHTALYWYRQSLGQGPEFLIYFQGTGAADDSGLPNDRFFAVRPEGSVSTLKIQRTERGDSAVYLCASSERTGELFFGEGSRLTVL.

The V and J genes are TRBV4-1 and TRBJ1-2; D gene uncertain. V lost 3 bases and J lost 8, with 22 bases in between. CDR3 size: 16 residues. Germline CDR1 reads MGHRA; CDR2 reads YSYEKL. CDR3 bases: TGCGCCAGCAGCCAGGCCGTTGGAGCTATATACCACGGCTACACCTTC. It codes for CASSQAVGAIYHGYTF.

V gene TRBV7-9 combines with J gene TRBJ1-2, with TRBD1 matching over 9 bases. Germline assignment: CDR1 SEHNR and CDR2 FQNEAQ (reference sequence). The CDR3 runs to 15 residues. J was trimmed by 7 bases and V by 1 base; bases with no gene match: 7. Here the CDR3 reads CASSLEPQGAGGYTF. The CDR3 region has the DNA TGTGCCAGCAGCTTAGAACCACAGGGGGCTGGTGGCTACACCTTC.

This rearrangement joins TRBV7-2 to TRBJ1-2; D is uncertain. The germline V gene has CDR1 SGHTA and CDR2 FQGNSA. V lost 3 bases, J lost 4 bases, and 12 bases lay in between. The CDR3 loop spans 14 amino acids. The CDR3 sequence: CASSFSGYGYGYTF. The CDR3 DNA is TGTGCCAGCAGCTTTAGCGGGTACGGCTATGGCTACACCTTC. Drawing the rest from reference TRBV7-2 and TRBJ1-2, the complete variable domain is GAGVSQSPSNKVTEKGKDVELRCDPISGHTALYWYRQSLGQGLEFLIYFQGNSAPDKSGLPSDRFSAERTGGSVSTLTIQRTQQEDSAVYLCASSFSGYGYGYTFGSGTRLTVV.

The rearrangement joins TRBV19 to TRBJ2-7; D gene uncertain. This CDR3 region has 14 residues. V was clipped by 2 bases and J by 2 bases, with 10 bases between them. Germline loops: CDR1 LNHDA, CDR2 SQIVND (reference sequence). The CDR3 DNA reads as TGTGCCAGTAGTATAAGGGTAGGGCCCTACGAGCAGTACTTC. It encodes CASSIRVGPYEQYF.

The rearrangement uses TRBV3-1 (or the pseudogene TRBV3-2) and TRBJ1-5; a possible D gene is TRBD1 (6 bases). Trimming removed 1 base from V and 0 bases from J, with 19 bases in between. The CDR3 spans 19 residues. The germline V gene has CDR1 LGHDT and CDR2 YNNKEL (reference sequence). CDR3 region: CASSQASSDRLNSNQPQHF. The CDR3 coding sequence is TGTGCCAGCAGCCAAGCTAGTTCGGACAGACTAAATAGCAATCAGCCCCAGCATTTT.

CDR3: CASSLGIPYEQYF. CDR3 nucleotides: TGTGCCAGCAGTTTAGGAATCCCCTACGAGCAGTACTTC. This rearrangement joins TRBV12-3 or TRBV12-4 to TRBJ2-7; D remains unclear. The CDR3 runs 13 residues. Deletions cut 1 base from V and 2 bases from J, with 6 bases between.

This CDR3 reads CASSLDALAAQYF. CDR3 coding DNA: TGTGCCAGCAGCTTAGATGCTCTAGCCGCCCAGTACTTC. The rearrangement links TRBV11-2 to TRBJ2-5; D might be TRBD2 (5 bases). V lost 0 bases and J lost 9, with 11 bases in between. Germline V lookup: CDR1 SGHAT, CDR2 FQNNGV. This CDR3 has 13 amino acids. The full variable domain, with the rest looked up from reference TRBV11-2 and TRBJ2-5, is EAGVAQSPRYKIIEKRQSVAFWCNPISGHATLYWYQQILGQGPKLLIQFQNNGVVDDSQLPKDRFSAERLKGVDSTLKIQPAKLEDSAVYLCASSLDALAAQYFGPGTRLLVL.

This chain uses TRBV7-6 with TRBJ2-5; 7 nucleotides agree with TRBD2. This CDR3 is built from 16 residues. V dropped 6 bases and J dropped 0; count of bases not matched to a gene: 10. Germline V gene lookup returns CDR1 SGHVS and CDR2 FNYEAQ. Here the CDR3 reads CASRIQMGGDQETQYF. The CDR3 DNA follows: TGTGCCAGCAGGATACAGATGGGGGGGGACCAAGAGACCCAGTACTTC.

The J gene is TRBJ2-3, the V gene TRBV12-3 or TRBV12-4; a weak D match, TRBD2 (6 bases). CDR3 length: 13 residues. Trimming took 7 bases from V and 5 from J, leaving 13 bases between them. This chain's CDR3 is CASNKPREDTQYF. In nucleotides, the CDR3 is TGTGCCAGCAACAAACCGCGGGAAGATACGCAGTATTTT.

The chain combines TRBV11-2 with TRBJ1-1, with no clear D. The CDR3 extends over 13 amino acids. With 0 bases removed from V and 6 bases from J, the gap between germline ends came to 8 bases. The V gene's germline CDR1 is SGHAT and CDR2 FQNNGV. CDR3 sequence reads: CASSLEWLSEAFF. The CDR3 DNA reads as TGTGCCAGCAGCTTAGAATGGTTATCTGAAGCTTTCTTT.